The 7 T cell receptor beta chains given below trace back to one sample, sequenced in a study of regulatory T cells in long-lasting Graves disease. Assembly of TCR beta libraries relied on iRepertoire HTBI primers together with Arm-PCR of CDR3 regions. TCRdb used MiXCR to reprocess the multiplex PCR reads, holding one entry per CDR3 protein. The profile covers some 470,000 distinct CDR3 sequences, with 20% to 25% appearing a single time and more than 6% taken by the ten largest. As to time point: persistent/refractory GD, antithyroid drugs over 5 years with positive TRAb. PBMC RNA was the source of the TCR library. This specimen was peripheral blood mononuclear cells (PBMCs), taken when the disease was refractory, from a patient treated with antithyroid drugs. Receptors originate from a female donor with Graves disease.

There are many counts of this clonotype. The chain couples TRBV6-2 or TRBV6-3 to TRBJ1-2; D remains unclear. This CDR3 region has 15 residues. V lost 5 bases and J 6 bases, leaving 19 bases between the germline ends. Germline loops: CDR1 MNHEY, CDR2 SVGEGT. The CDR3 sequence: CASSEEGQVHHGYTF. DNA for the CDR3: TGTGCCAGCAGTGAAGAGGGCCAGGTACATCATGGCTACACCTTC.

This clonotype was observed at least ten times. The chain combines TRBV12-3 or TRBV12-4 with TRBJ1-2; D is possibly TRBD1 (6 bases). This CDR3 is built from 13 residues. With 10 bases removed from V and 1 base from J, the gap between germline ends came to 13 bases. CDR3 nucleotides: TGTGCCACAGGGACAAACATTAACTATGGCTACACCTTC. This encodes CATGTNINYGYTF.

This clonotype was counted only a few times. This chain links TRBV7-2 with TRBJ2-7; 9 bases are shared with TRBD1. The CDR3 is made up of 15 amino acids. From germline, CDR1 is SGHTA and CDR2 FQGNSA. V was pared by 5 bases and J by 7 bases, with 12 bases of the junction left unmatched. Here the CDR3 reads CASSPAGTGLGEQYF. In DNA, the CDR3 is TGTGCCAGCAGCCCCGCCGGGACAGGGTTGGGGGAGCAGTACTTC.

As to this clonotype: This may be a read error, as it is one base from a much larger clone. The chain links TRBV5-1 to TRBJ1-1; D is perhaps TRBD1 (6 bases). The CDR3 covers 13 residues. Per the germline V gene, CDR1 is SGHRS and CDR2 is YFSETQ. The CDR3 protein is CASGLANRAEAFF. Here the CDR3 DNA reads TGCGCCAGCGGCTTAGCTAACAGGGCCGAAGCTTTCTTT.

The chain carries TRBV3-1 and TRBJ1-5; no firm D call. V lost 4 bases to trimming and J lost 0 bases, with 7 bases between them. Germline loops: CDR1 LGHDT, CDR2 YNNKEL (reference sequence). This CDR3 has 14 amino acids. The DNA for the CDR3 is TGTGCCAGCAGCCGGCGCTATAGCAATCAGCCCCAGCATTTT. Protein sequence: CASSRRYSNQPQHF.

This clonotype was observed a few times. The chain carries TRBV12-3 or TRBV12-4 and TRBJ1-3; D is undetermined. Trimming left V 4 bases short and J 4 bases short, with 14 bases between. The CDR3 runs to 15 residues. The CDR3 DNA reads as TGTGCCAGCAGTTCCGGGCCCGCCCCAGGAAACACCATATATTTT. Protein product: CASSSGPAPGNTIYF.

CDR3 nucleotide sequence: TGCGCCAGCAGCTTGAGCCAGTGGGGGGGCTTGGAGACCCAGTACTTC. As protein: CASSLSQWGGLETQYF. V is TRBV5-1 and J is TRBJ2-5; D perhaps matches TRBD2 (7 bases). The CDR3 runs to 16 residues. CDR1 and CDR2 (germline): SGHRS, YFSETQ. Deletions cut 1 base from V and 5 bases from J, with 18 bases between.